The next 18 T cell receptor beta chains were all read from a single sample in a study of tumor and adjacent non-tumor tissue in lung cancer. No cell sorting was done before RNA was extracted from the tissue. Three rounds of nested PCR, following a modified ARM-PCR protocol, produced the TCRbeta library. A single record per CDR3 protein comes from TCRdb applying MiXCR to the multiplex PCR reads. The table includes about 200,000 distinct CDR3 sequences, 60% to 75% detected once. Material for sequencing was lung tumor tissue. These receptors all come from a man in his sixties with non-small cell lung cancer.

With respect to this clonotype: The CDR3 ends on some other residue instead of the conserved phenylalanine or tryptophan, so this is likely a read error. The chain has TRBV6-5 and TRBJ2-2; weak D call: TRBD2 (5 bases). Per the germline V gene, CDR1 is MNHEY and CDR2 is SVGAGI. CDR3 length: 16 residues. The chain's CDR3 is CASKFGSTETTGKLFS. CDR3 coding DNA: TGTGCCAGCAAGTTCGGGTCAACAGAGACCACCGGGAAGCTGTTTTCT.

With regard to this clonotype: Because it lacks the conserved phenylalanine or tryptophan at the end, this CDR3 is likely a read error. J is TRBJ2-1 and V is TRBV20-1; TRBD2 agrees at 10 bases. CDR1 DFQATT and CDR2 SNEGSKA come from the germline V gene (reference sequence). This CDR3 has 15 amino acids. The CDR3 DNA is TGCAGTGCTGACTCAGCGGGGGGGCCGTGTAATGGGCAGTTCATC. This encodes CSADSAGGPCNGQFI.

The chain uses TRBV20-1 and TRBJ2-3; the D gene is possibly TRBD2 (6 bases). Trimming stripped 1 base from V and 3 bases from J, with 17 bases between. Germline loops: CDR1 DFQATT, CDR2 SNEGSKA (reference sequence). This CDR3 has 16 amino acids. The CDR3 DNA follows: TGCAGTGCTAGAGTTCCCTCGGGACTTGGTACAGATACGCAGTATTTT. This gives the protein CSARVPSGLGTDTQYF.

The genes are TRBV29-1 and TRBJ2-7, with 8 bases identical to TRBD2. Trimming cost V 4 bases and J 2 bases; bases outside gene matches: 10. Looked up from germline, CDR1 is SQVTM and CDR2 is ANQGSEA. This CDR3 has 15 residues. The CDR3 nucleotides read TGCAGCGTTGCGGGGGGGACACGCTTGCCCTACGAGCAGTACTTC. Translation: CSVAGGTRLPYEQYF.

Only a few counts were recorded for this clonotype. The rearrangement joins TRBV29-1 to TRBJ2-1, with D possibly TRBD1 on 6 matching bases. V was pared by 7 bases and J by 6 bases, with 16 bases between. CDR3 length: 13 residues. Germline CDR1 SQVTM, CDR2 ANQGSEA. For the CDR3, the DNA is TGCAGCGCCTTTTACAGGGAGTCCAATGAGCAGTTCTTC. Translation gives CSAFYRESNEQFF.

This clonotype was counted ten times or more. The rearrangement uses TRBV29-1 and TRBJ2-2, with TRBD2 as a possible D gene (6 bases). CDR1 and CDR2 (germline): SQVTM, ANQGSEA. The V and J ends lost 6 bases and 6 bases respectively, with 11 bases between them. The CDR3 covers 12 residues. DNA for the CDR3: TGCAGCGTGGAATGGGGGGCCGGGGAGCTGTTTTTT. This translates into CSVEWGAGELFF.

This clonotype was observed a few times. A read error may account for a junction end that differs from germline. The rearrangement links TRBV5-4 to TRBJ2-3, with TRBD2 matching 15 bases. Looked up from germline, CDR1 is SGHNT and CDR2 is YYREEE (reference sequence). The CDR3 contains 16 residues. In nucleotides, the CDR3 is TGTGCCAGCAGCGGGGGACTAGCGGGAGGAGAAGATACCCAGTATTTT. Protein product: CASSGGLAGGEDTQYF.

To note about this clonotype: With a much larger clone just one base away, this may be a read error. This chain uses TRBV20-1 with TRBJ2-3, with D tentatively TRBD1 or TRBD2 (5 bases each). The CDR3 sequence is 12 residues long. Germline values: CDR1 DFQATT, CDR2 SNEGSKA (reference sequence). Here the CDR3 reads CSASGGTDMQYF. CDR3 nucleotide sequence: TGCAGTGCTAGTGGGGGAACAGATATGCAGTATTTT.

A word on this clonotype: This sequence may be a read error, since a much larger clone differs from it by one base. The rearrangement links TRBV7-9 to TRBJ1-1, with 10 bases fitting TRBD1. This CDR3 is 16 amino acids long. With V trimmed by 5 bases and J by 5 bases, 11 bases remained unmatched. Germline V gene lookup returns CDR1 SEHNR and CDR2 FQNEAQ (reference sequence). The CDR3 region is CASSLRHGQGETEAFF. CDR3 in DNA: TGTGCCAGCAGCCTGAGACATGGACAGGGGGAGACTGAAGCTTTCTTT.

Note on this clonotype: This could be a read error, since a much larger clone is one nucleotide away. In DNA form, the CDR3 reads TGTGCCAGCCGGGTGTCCCGTGAGACCCAGTACTTC. Its protein product is CASRVSRETQYF. V gene TRBV6-5 combines with J gene TRBJ2-5; D gene uncertain. The CDR3 covers 12 residues. V was shortened by 8 bases and J by 5 bases, with 12 bases between the two germline ends. Per the germline V gene, CDR1 is MNHEY and CDR2 is SVGAGI.

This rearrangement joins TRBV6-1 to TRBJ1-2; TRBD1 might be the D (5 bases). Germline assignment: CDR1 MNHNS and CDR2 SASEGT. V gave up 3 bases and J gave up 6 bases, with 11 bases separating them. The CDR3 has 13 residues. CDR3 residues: CASSDRVFDGYTF. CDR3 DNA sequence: TGTGCCAGCAGTGACAGGGTTTTTGATGGCTACACCTTC.

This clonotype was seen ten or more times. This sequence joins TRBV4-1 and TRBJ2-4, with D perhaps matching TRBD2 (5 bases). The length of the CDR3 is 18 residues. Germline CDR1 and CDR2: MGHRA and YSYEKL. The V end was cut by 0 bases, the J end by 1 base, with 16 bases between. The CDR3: CASSQDRTGSGAKNIQYF. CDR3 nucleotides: TGCGCCAGCAGCCAAGACAGGACGGGGAGTGGGGCCAAAAACATTCAGTACTTC.

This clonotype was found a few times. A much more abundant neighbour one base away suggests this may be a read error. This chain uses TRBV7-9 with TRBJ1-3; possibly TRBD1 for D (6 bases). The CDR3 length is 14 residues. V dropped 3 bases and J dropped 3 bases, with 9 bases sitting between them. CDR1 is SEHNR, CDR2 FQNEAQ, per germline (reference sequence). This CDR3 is CASSLSGVGNTIYF. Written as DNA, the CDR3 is TGTGCCAGCAGCTTGTCAGGGGTTGGAAACACCATATATTTT. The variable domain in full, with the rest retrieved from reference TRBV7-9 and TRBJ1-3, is DTGVSQNPRHKITKRGQNVTFRCDPISEHNRLYWYRQTLGQGPEFLTYFQNEAQLEKSRLLSDRFSAERPKGSFSTLEIQRTEQGDSAMYLCASSLSGVGNTIYFGEGSWLTVV.

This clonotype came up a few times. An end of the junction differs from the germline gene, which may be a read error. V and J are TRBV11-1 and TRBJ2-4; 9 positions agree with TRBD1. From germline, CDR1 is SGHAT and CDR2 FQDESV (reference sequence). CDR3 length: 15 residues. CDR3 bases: TGTGCAGGCAGCGATCCGGGGGACAGGGTTAACATTCAGTATTTC. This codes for CAGSDPGDRVNIQYF.

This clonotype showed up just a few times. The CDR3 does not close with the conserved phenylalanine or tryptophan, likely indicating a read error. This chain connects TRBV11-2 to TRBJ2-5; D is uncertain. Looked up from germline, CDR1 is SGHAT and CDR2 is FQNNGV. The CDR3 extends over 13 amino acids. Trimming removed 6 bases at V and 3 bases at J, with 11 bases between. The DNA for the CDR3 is TGTGCCAGCAGTTCTACAAGGGAAGAGACCCAGTACTTG. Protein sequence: CASSSTREETQYL.

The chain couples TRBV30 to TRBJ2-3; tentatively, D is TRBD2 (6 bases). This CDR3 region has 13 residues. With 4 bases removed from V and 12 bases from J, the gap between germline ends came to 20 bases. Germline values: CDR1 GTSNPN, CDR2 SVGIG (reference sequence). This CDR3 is CAWNPGTPGTQYF. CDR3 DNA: TGTGCCTGGAACCCCGGGACTCCAGGTACACAGTATTTT. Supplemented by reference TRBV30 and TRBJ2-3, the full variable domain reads SQTIHQWPATLVQPVGSPLSLECTVEGTSNPNLYWYRQAAGRGLQLLFYSVGIGQISSEVPQNLSASRPQDRQFILSSKKLLLSDSGFYLCAWNPGTPGTQYFGPGTRLTVL.

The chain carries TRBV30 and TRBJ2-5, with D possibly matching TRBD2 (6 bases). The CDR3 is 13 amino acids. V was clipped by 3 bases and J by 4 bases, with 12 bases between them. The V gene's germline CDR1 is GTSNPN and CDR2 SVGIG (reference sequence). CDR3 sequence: CAWSDRGGETQYF. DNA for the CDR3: TGTGCCTGGAGCGACCGGGGAGGAGAGACCCAGTACTTC.

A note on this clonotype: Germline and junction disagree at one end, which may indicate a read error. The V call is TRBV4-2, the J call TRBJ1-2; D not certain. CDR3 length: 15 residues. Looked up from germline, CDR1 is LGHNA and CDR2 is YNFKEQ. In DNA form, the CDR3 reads TGTACCAGCAGCCAAGATGAATGGGCAGCTTATGGTTACACCTTC. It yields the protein CTSSQDEWAAYGYTF.